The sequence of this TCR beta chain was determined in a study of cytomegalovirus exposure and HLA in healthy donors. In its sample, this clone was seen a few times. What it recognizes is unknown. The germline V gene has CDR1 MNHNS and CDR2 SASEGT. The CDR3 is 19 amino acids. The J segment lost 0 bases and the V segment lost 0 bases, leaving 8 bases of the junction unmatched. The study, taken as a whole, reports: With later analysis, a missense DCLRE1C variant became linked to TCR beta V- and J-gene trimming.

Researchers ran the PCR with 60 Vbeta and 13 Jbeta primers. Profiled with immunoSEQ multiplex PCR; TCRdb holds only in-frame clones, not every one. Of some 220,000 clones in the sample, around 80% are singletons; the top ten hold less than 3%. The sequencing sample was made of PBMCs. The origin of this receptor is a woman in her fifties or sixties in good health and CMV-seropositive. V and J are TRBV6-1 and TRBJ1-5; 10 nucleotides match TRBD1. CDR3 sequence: CASSEAWGQGTYSNQPQHF. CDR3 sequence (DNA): TGTGCCAGCAGTGAAGCCTGGGGACAGGGGACATATAGCAATCAGCCCCAGCATTTT.